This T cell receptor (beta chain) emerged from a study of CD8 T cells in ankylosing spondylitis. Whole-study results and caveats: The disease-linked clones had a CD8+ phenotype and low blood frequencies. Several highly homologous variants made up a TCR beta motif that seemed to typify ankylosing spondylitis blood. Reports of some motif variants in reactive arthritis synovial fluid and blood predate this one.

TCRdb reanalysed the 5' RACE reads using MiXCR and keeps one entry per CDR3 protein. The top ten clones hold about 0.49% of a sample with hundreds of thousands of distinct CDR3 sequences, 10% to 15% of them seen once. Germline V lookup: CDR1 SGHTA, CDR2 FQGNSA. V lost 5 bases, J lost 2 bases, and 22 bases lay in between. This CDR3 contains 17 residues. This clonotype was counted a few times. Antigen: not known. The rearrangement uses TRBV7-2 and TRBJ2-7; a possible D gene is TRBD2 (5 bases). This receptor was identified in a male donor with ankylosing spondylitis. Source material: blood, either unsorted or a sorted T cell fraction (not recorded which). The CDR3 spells CASSPRGGSAGAYEQYF. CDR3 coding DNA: TGTGCCAGCAGCCCGAGAGGAGGTAGCGCAGGAGCCTACGAGCAGTACTTC.